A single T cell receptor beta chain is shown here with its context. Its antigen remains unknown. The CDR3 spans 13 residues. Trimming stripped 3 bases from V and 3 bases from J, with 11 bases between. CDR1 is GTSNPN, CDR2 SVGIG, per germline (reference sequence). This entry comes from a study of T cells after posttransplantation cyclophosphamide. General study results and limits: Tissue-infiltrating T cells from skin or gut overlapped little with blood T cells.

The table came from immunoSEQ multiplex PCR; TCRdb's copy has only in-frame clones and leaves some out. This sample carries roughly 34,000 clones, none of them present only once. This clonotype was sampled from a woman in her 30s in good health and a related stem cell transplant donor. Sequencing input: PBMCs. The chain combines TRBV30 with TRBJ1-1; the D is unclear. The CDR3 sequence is CAWSGRRDTEAFF. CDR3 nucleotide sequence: TGTGCCTGGAGCGGCAGGCGGGACACTGAAGCTTTCTTT.